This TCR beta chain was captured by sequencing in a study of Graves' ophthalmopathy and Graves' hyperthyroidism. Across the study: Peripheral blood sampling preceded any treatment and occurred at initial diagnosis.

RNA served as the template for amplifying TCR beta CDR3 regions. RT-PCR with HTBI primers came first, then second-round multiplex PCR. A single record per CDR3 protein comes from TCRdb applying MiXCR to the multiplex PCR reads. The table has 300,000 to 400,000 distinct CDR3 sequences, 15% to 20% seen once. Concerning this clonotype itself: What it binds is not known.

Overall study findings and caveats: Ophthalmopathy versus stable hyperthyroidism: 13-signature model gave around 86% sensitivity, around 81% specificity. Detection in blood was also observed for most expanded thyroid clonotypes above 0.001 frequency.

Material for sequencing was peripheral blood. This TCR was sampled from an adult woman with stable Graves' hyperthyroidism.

Written as DNA, the CDR3 is TGTGCCAGCAGTGAGGGGACAGGGAGGAATTCACCCCTCCACTTT. Protein sequence: CASSEGTGRNSPLHF. The rearrangement links TRBV6-1 to TRBJ1-6, with 9 nucleotides matching TRBD1. The CDR3 is made up of 15 amino acids. CDR1 is MNHNS and CDR2 is SASEGT in the germline V gene. The junction had 4 bases not matched to a gene; V was cut back by 3 bases and J by 7 bases.